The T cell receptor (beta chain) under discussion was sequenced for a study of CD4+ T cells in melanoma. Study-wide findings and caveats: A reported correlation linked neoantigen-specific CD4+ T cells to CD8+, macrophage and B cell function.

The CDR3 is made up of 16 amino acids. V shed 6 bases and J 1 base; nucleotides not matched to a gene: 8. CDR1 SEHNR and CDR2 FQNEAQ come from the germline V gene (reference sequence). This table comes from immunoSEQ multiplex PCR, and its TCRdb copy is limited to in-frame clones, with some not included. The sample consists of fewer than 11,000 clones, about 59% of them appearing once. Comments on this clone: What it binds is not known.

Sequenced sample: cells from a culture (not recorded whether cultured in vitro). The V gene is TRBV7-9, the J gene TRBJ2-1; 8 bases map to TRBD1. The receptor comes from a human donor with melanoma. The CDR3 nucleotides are TGTGCCAGCAGGGGTGCCCGGGACAGGTCCTACAATGAGCAGTTCTTC. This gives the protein CASRGARDRSYNEQFF.